The 18 T cell receptor beta chains below come from one sample, sequenced in a study of Ad26.COV2.S vaccination and SARS-CoV-2 variants. Some clones are missing from TCRdb's copy, which holds only in-frame ones; the method was immunoSEQ multiplex PCR. Among roughly 400,000 clones listed, 90% were seen once. Stated treatment: some 19 received Ad26.COV2.S at low or high dose, single or two shots; about 5 received placebo; per-sample allocation not given. The investigators took samples on day 63 after the first vaccine or placebo injection. The starting material was peripheral blood, obtained in a trial of Ad26.COV2.S vaccine versus placebo. The origin of the receptors is a person aged 18-60 years who received the Ad26.COV2.S COVID-19 vaccine or a placebo.

The chain recombines TRBV18 with TRBJ2-7, with D perhaps matching TRBD2 (5 bases). CDR3 length: 14 residues. V was trimmed by 3 bases and J by 5 bases, leaving 14 bases between them. Per germline, CDR1 KGHSH and CDR2 LQKENI. For the CDR3, the DNA is TGTGCCAGCTCACCTACTAGTCTTCACCACGAGCAGTACTTC. It specifies CASSPTSLHHEQYF.

The chain recombines TRBV13 with TRBJ1-2; D is unclear. Germline V lookup: CDR1 PRHDT, CDR2 FYEKMQ (reference sequence). There are 14 residues in the CDR3. The V end was cut by 1 base, the J end by 7 bases, with 13 bases between. The chain's CDR3 is CASSLARRRSGYTF. The CDR3 DNA reads TGTGCCAGCAGCTTAGCCAGGAGGAGGTCTGGCTACACCTTC.

The chain links TRBV13 to TRBJ2-1, with 12 positions matching TRBD2. The germline V gene has CDR1 PRHDT and CDR2 FYEKMQ (reference sequence). This CDR3 is 16 amino acids long. With V trimmed by 8 bases and J by 2 bases, 7 bases remained unmatched. This CDR3 is CASGLAGYEAYNEQFF. CDR3 nucleotides: TGTGCCAGCGGACTAGCGGGATACGAGGCCTACAATGAGCAGTTCTTC. Drawing the rest from reference TRBV13 and TRBJ2-1, the complete variable domain is AAGVIQSPRHLIKEKRETATLKCYPIPRHDTVYWYQQGPGQDPQFLISFYEKMQSDKGSIPDRFSAQQFSDYHSELNMSSLELGDSALYFCASGLAGYEAYNEQFFGPGTRLTVL.

CDR3 nucleotides: TGTGCCAGCAGTGCGGGGACTAGCGGGAGAGGCGAGCAGTACTTC. Its protein is CASSAGTSGRGEQYF. The chain carries TRBV27 and TRBJ2-7; 14 bases line up with TRBD2. The J segment lost 6 bases and the V segment lost 5 bases, leaving 6 bases of the junction unmatched. The CDR3 covers 15 residues. CDR1 MNHEY and CDR2 SMNVEV come from the germline V gene (reference sequence).

Only one count was recorded for this clone. The V call is TRBV6-6, the J call TRBJ2-2; D is unclear. V was pared by 0 bases and J by 2 bases, with 10 bases between. CDR1 is MNHNY and CDR2 is SVGAGI in the germline V gene (reference sequence). The CDR3 runs 16 residues. Here the CDR3 reads CASSYSSAVNTGELFF. The CDR3 region has the DNA TGTGCCAGCAGTTACTCGTCCGCGGTCAACACCGGGGAGCTGTTTTTT.

J is TRBJ1-1 and V is TRBV28; D unresolved. The CDR3 consists of 13 residues. The V gene's germline CDR1 is MDHEN and CDR2 SYDVKM. The V end was cut by 1 base, the J end by 0 bases, with 3 bases between. Here the CDR3 reads CASSLSVNTEAFF. CDR3 DNA sequence: TGTGCCAGCAGTTTATCAGTGAACACTGAAGCTTTCTTT.

The genes are TRBV7-9 and TRBJ1-1; maybe TRBD1 (6 bases). Germline assignment: CDR1 SEHNR and CDR2 FQNEAQ (reference sequence). The CDR3 length is 15 residues. Trimming removed 7 bases from V and 2 bases from J, with 17 bases in between. The CDR3 nucleotides read TGTGCCAGCACCCCGTTAATCAGGGGAAACACTGAAGCTTTCTTT. Protein sequence: CASTPLIRGNTEAFF.

This sequence joins TRBV7-8 and TRBJ2-7, with 10 bases fitting TRBD2. The CDR3 sequence is 15 residues long. Germline CDR1 reads SGHVS; CDR2 reads FQNEAQ. The V segment lost 6 bases and the J segment 0 bases; nucleotides outside the gene matches: 5. CDR3 coding DNA: TGTGCCAGCAGTACTACTAGCGGGAACTCCTACGAGCAGTACTTC. Translating it yields CASSTTSGNSYEQYF.

A few counts support this clone. CDR3 protein: CASSYGGQAYNEQFF. The DNA for the CDR3 is TGCGCCAGCAGTTATGGGGGCCAAGCCTACAATGAGCAGTTCTTC. The chain uses TRBV5-1 and TRBJ2-1, with TRBD1 as a possible D gene (6 bases). V lost 5 bases to trimming and J lost 2 bases, with 14 bases between them. Germline V gene sequence: CDR1 SGHRS, CDR2 YFSETQ. The CDR3 is 15 amino acids.

The gene calls are TRBV19 and TRBJ2-5, with 14 nucleotides matching TRBD2. V shed 4 bases and J 3 bases; nucleotides not matched to a gene: 4. CDR1 and CDR2 from the germline V gene are LNHDA and SQIVND (reference sequence). The CDR3 consists of 16 residues. In DNA, the CDR3 is TGTGCCAGTAGTAATAGGGGACTAGCGGGAGAAGAGACCCAGTACTTC. This codes for CASSNRGLAGEETQYF.

The rearrangement uses TRBV7-9 and TRBJ2-2, with 8 bases identical to TRBD2. The V segment lost 5 bases and the J segment 7 bases; nucleotides outside the gene matches: 6. The CDR3 loop spans 14 amino acids. In germline, CDR1 is SEHNR, CDR2 FQNEAQ (reference sequence). The CDR3 nucleotides read TGTGCCAGCAGCCCCAGCGGGGGCAACGGGGAGCTGTTTTTT. Translation gives CASSPSGGNGELFF.

The chain uses TRBV5-1 and TRBJ1-1, with 7 bases fitting TRBD1. Germline trimming cut 0 bases from V and 6 bases from J; bases unmatched to any gene: 2. The CDR3 is 13 residues long. Germline V lookup: CDR1 SGHRS, CDR2 YFSETQ. DNA for the CDR3: TGCGCCAGCAGCTTGGACAGGGGTGCTGAAGCTTTCTTT. Translated: CASSLDRGAEAFF.

The gene calls are TRBV3-1 (or the pseudogene TRBV3-2) and TRBJ2-1; 7 bases align to TRBD2. Germline CDR1 is LGHDT and CDR2 is YNNKEL (reference sequence). V was clipped by 0 bases and J by 7 bases; unmatched bases: 9. CDR3 length equals 16 residues. CDR3 sequence reads: CASSQEVAGRRNEQFF. For the CDR3, the DNA is TGTGCCAGCAGCCAAGAGGTAGCGGGCCGGCGAAATGAGCAGTTCTTC.

This clone came up once. The chain has TRBV3-1 (or the pseudogene TRBV3-2) and TRBJ2-7; D may be TRBD2 (5 bases). Germline-derived CDR1 and CDR2 are LGHDT and YNNKEL (reference sequence). There are 14 residues in the CDR3. Between the trimmed V and J ends, which lost 4 bases and 3 bases, there was a span of 13 bases. The CDR3 sequence: CASSPLGGHYEQYF. The CDR3 coding sequence is TGTGCCAGCAGCCCTTTAGGAGGTCACTACGAGCAGTACTTC.

The chain joins TRBV7-9 to TRBJ2-1; D remains ambiguous. Germline V CDR1 and CDR2: SEHNR, FQNEAQ (reference sequence). The CDR3 has 15 amino acids. V lost 6 bases and J lost 0, with 12 bases in between. The CDR3 here is CASSYDVSSYNEQFF. In DNA form, the CDR3 reads TGTGCCAGCAGTTATGACGTCAGCTCCTACAATGAGCAGTTCTTC.

This chain connects TRBV12-3 or TRBV12-4 to TRBJ1-5; D is unresolved. V was cut by 3 bases and J by 3 bases, with 6 bases left in between. CDR3 length: 13 amino acids. CDR3 residues: CASSFGYNQPQHF. The DNA of the CDR3 is TGTGCCAGCAGTTTCGGGTACAATCAGCCCCAGCATTTT.

This chain joins TRBV6-5 and TRBJ1-6; TRBD1 matches 7 bases. Germline V CDR1 and CDR2: MNHEY, SVGAGI. This CDR3 comprises 14 residues. With 5 bases clipped from V and 7 bases from J, the junction kept 5 bases outside the gene matches. DNA of the CDR3: TGTGCCAGCAGTCAGGGACAGATAAATTCACCCCTCCACTTT. This sequence encodes CASSQGQINSPLHF.

The J gene is TRBJ2-5, the V gene TRBV7-3; 11 bases line up with TRBD2. Germline values: CDR1 SGHTA, CDR2 FQGTGA. The CDR3 consists of 16 residues. V lost 2 bases and J lost 1; bases outside the gene matches: 3. DNA for the CDR3: TGTGCCAGCAGCTTAGAGGGACTAGCGGCCCAAGAGACCCAGTACTTC. It yields the protein CASSLEGLAAQETQYF.